The 29 T cell receptor beta chains below were found in one sample sequenced in a study of lymphopenia after photon versus proton radiotherapy. The assay was immunoSEQ multiplex PCR, and TCRdb's table has in-frame clones only and misses some. The profile shows approximately 170,000 clones, less than 90% of them singletons. This material consisted of peripheral blood, taken from a patient treated with photon-based radiotherapy. The receptors were sampled from a man aged 50 to 60 with gastric cancer.

The rearrangement joins TRBV29-1 to TRBJ2-7; 8 bases align to TRBD1. The CDR3 covers 17 residues. The V gene's germline CDR1 is SQVTM and CDR2 ANQGSEA. Trimming took 4 bases from V and 0 from J; bases not matched to a gene: 14. The CDR3 nucleotides are TGCAGCGTTGGGGGCCCCTTGACAGGGGTCCCCTCCTACGAGCAGTACTTC. This sequence encodes CSVGGPLTGVPSYEQYF.

The V and J genes are TRBV5-1 and TRBJ2-5, with 7 positions matching TRBD2. The J segment lost 5 bases and the V segment lost 6 bases, leaving 13 bases of the junction unmatched. The germline V gene encodes CDR1 SGHRS and CDR2 YFSETQ. The CDR3 has 15 amino acids. CDR3 residues: CASKNRGRAQETQYF. CDR3 bases: TGCGCCAGCAAGAACAGAGGGAGGGCCCAGGAGACCCAGTACTTC.

The chain has TRBV18 and TRBJ2-5; 13 bases are a match to TRBD2. Germline CDR1 KGHSH, CDR2 LQKENI. The CDR3 totals 16 residues. V shed 2 bases, J shed 4 bases, and the junction held 4 bases outside the gene matches. CDR3 sequence reads: CASSPNRLAGGETQYF. The CDR3 region has the DNA TGTGCCAGCTCACCAAATAGACTAGCGGGAGGAGAGACCCAGTACTTC.

The chain is built from TRBV30 and TRBJ2-1; tentative D call: TRBD1 (6 bases). CDR1 is GTSNPN, CDR2 SVGIG, per germline (reference sequence). Between the trimmed V and J ends, which lost 5 bases and 8 bases, there was a span of 16 bases. The CDR3 has 13 residues. The CDR3 coding sequence is TGTGCCTGGGGGGGCTCGAGATTCGATGAGCAGTTCTTC. Translated: CAWGGSRFDEQFF. The full variable domain, rest sourced from reference TRBV30 and TRBJ2-1, is SQTIHQWPATLVQPVGSPLSLECTVEGTSNPNLYWYRQAAGRGLQLLFYSVGIGQISSEVPQNLSASRPQDRQFILSSKKLLLSDSGFYLCAWGGSRFDEQFFGPGTRLTVL.

This chain joins TRBV18 and TRBJ2-7; 10 bases line up with TRBD1. CDR3 length: 15 residues. CDR1 and CDR2 from the germline V gene are KGHSH and LQKENI. V was pared by 6 bases and J by 0 bases, with 5 bases of the junction left unmatched. The CDR3 is CASSARDRGSYEQYF. In nucleotides, the CDR3 is TGTGCCAGCTCGGCCCGGGACAGGGGCTCCTACGAGCAGTACTTC.

This sequence joins TRBV7-9 and TRBJ2-2, with D unclear. The V gene's germline CDR1 is SEHNR and CDR2 FQNEAQ (reference sequence). V was pared by 0 bases and J by 0 bases, with 14 bases between. The CDR3 runs 18 residues. As DNA, the CDR3 is TGTGCCAGCAGCTTAGCGGGGATACTGACCGCGAACACCGGGGAGCTGTTTTTT. This encodes CASSLAGILTANTGELFF.

The chain links TRBV6-5 to TRBJ2-7; no clear D. The CDR3 runs 15 residues. V was cut by 2 bases and J by 2 bases, with 13 bases left in between. CDR1 MNHEY and CDR2 SVGAGI come from the germline V gene. CDR3 loop: CASSYDGSFAYEQYF. Here the CDR3 DNA reads TGTGCCAGCAGTTACGACGGGTCTTTTGCCTACGAGCAGTACTTC.

V and J are TRBV6-6 and TRBJ1-5; no clear D. This CDR3 comprises 14 residues. V was pared by 8 bases and J by 0 bases, with 11 bases between. The V gene's germline CDR1 is MNHNY and CDR2 SVGAGI (reference sequence). The CDR3 is CASAGEYSNQPQHF. Here the CDR3 DNA reads TGTGCCAGCGCCGGAGAATATAGCAATCAGCCCCAGCATTTT.

The chain employs TRBV25-1 and TRBJ2-3; 8 bases line up with TRBD2. The germline CDR1 and CDR2 sequences are MGHDK and SYGVNS. V gave up 4 bases and J gave up 2 bases; unmatched junction bases: 2. CDR3 length equals 14 residues. CDR3 loop: CASSGAGVTDTQYF. The DNA for the CDR3 is TGTGCCAGCAGTGGAGCGGGGGTCACAGATACGCAGTATTTT. Based on the CDR3 plus reference TRBV25-1 and TRBJ2-3, the full variable domain is EADIYQTPRYLVIGTGKKITLECSQTMGHDKMYWYQQDPGMELHLIHYSYGVNSTEKGDLSSESTVSRIRTEHFPLTLESARPSHTSQYLCASSGAGVTDTQYFGPGTRLTVL.

The chain recombines TRBV27 with TRBJ2-7, with 8 bases lining up with TRBD1. The J segment lost 1 base and the V segment lost 0 bases, leaving 8 bases of the junction unmatched. CDR1 is MNHEY and CDR2 is SMNVEV in the germline V gene (reference sequence). The CDR3 is 17 residues long. The CDR3 sequence: CASSLSIGQGASYEQYF. The CDR3 nucleotides read TGTGCCAGCAGTTTATCGATCGGACAGGGCGCTTCCTACGAGCAGTACTTC.

V and J are TRBV27 and TRBJ1-1, with D tentatively TRBD1 (5 bases). Germline V gives CDR1 MNHEY, CDR2 SMNVEV (reference sequence). V dropped 5 bases and J dropped 3 bases, with 7 bases sitting between them. The CDR3 totals 12 residues. The CDR3 DNA sequence: TGTGCCAGCAGTGGGGGAGACACTGAAGCTTTCTTT. Translating it yields CASSGGDTEAFF.

This clone was seen only a few times. The rearrangement joins TRBV7-9 to TRBJ1-1, with 7 bases aligning to TRBD1. With 5 bases clipped from V and 8 bases from J, the junction kept 8 bases outside the gene matches. The CDR3 has 13 amino acids. Per the germline V gene, CDR1 is SEHNR and CDR2 is FQNEAQ (reference sequence). The CDR3 here is CASSPRQGEEAFF. The CDR3 DNA reads as TGTGCCAGCAGCCCGCGACAGGGAGAGGAAGCTTTCTTT. Looking up the rest from reference TRBV7-9 and TRBJ1-1 gives the full variable domain: DTGVSQNPRHKITKRGQNVTFRCDPISEHNRLYWYRQTLGQGPEFLTYFQNEAQLEKSRLLSDRFSAERPKGSFSTLEIQRTEQGDSAMYLCASSPRQGEEAFFGQGTRLTVV.

This clone was seen only a few times. This chain links TRBV4-1 with TRBJ1-1; no firm D call. Germline CDR1 is MGHRA and CDR2 is YSYEKL. The CDR3 consists of 12 residues. V lost 4 bases, J lost 6 bases, and 9 bases lay in between. CDR3: CASSRPGPEAFF. The CDR3 DNA reads as TGCGCCAGCAGCCGCCCAGGCCCTGAAGCTTTCTTT.

The CDR3 nucleotides read TGCGCCAGCAGCCAGGGGGTTTGGGGGCTGAACTATGGCTACACCTTC. It codes for CASSQGVWGLNYGYTF. The chain recombines TRBV4-1 with TRBJ1-2; tentative D call: TRBD1 (6 bases). This CDR3 contains 16 residues. V gave up 3 bases and J gave up 2 bases, with 16 bases separating them. Per germline, CDR1 MGHRA and CDR2 YSYEKL.

The count of this clone is one. The chain links TRBV12-5 to TRBJ2-7; a possible D gene is TRBD2 (5 bases). Per the germline V gene, CDR1 is LGHNT and CDR2 is FRNRAP. The CDR3 consists of 16 residues. V gave up 0 bases and J gave up 0 bases, with 12 bases separating them. The CDR3 DNA sequence: TGTGCTAGTGGTTTGGTAATAGCGCCCATCTCCTACGAGCAGTACTTC. Residues: CASGLVIAPISYEQYF.

The chain links TRBV30 to TRBJ2-7; no definite D call. The CDR3 is made up of 11 amino acids. Germline assignment: CDR1 GTSNPN and CDR2 SVGIG (reference sequence). Deletions cut 0 bases from V and 6 bases from J, with 6 bases between. CDR3 amino acids: CAWSVKGEQYF. DNA of the CDR3: TGTGCCTGGAGTGTCAAAGGCGAGCAGTACTTC.

This rearrangement joins TRBV9 to TRBJ2-3, with D unresolved. The CDR3 covers 14 residues. The V end lost 4 bases, the J end lost 0 bases, and 9 bases lay between the germline ends. Germline CDR1 reads SGDLS; CDR2 reads YYNGEE. The CDR3 region has the DNA TGTGCCAGCAGCCCTAGACGGAGCACAGATACGCAGTATTTT. Translation: CASSPRRSTDTQYF.

CDR3 in DNA: TGTGCCATCAGTGAGTCGATAGCGGGAGGGCCAGAGACCCAGTACTTC. The encoded protein is CAISESIAGGPETQYF. This chain joins TRBV10-3 and TRBJ2-5, with 11 positions matching TRBD2. CDR1 and CDR2 from the germline V gene are ENHRY and SYGVKD. After removal of 0 bases from V and 4 bases from J, the junction contained 4 bases not matched to a gene. The CDR3 loop spans 16 amino acids.

V and J are TRBV29-1 and TRBJ1-1; D ambiguous. The CDR3 runs to 11 residues. The germline CDR1 and CDR2 sequences are SQVTM and ANQGSEA. V lost 5 bases to trimming and J lost 8 bases, with 12 bases between them. CDR3 sequence reads: CSVISGSEAFF. The CDR3 coding sequence is TGCAGCGTTATAAGTGGCTCCGAAGCTTTCTTT.

The rearrangement links TRBV10-2 to TRBJ2-5; perhaps TRBD1 as D (6 bases). The V end was cut by 8 bases, the J end by 5 bases, with 18 bases between. This CDR3 contains 14 residues. The germline V gene has CDR1 WSHSY and CDR2 SAAADI. The CDR3 nucleotides are TGCGCCAGCCGTACGGCCATTCAGGGGGAGACCCAGTACTTC. This translates into CASRTAIQGETQYF.

The genes are TRBV18 and TRBJ1-1, with 8 nucleotides matching TRBD1. J was trimmed by 4 bases and V by 5 bases; bases with no gene match: 6. The CDR3 consists of 14 residues. Germline V gene sequence: CDR1 KGHSH, CDR2 LQKENI. CDR3 coding DNA: TGTGCCAGCTCAACCTCCGGACAGGGCACTGAAGCTTTCTTT. Its translation is CASSTSGQGTEAFF.

This chain uses TRBV7-9 with TRBJ2-5; 14 nucleotides line up with TRBD2. The CDR3 has 17 residues. The junction had 12 bases not matched to a gene; V was cut back by 7 bases and J by 5 bases. CDR1 SEHNR and CDR2 FQNEAQ come from the germline V gene (reference sequence). Here the CDR3 DNA reads TGTGCCAGCAACCCGGGACTAGCGGGAGCCTCGGTGGAGACCCAGTACTTC. Protein product: CASNPGLAGASVETQYF.

The chain employs TRBV30 and TRBJ2-1; D is unresolved. Trimming removed 2 bases from V and 7 bases from J, with 9 bases in between. The CDR3 length is 12 residues. CDR1 is GTSNPN and CDR2 is SVGIG in the germline V gene (reference sequence). CDR3 protein: CAWSYSRNEQFF. CDR3 nucleotide sequence: TGTGCCTGGAGTTATAGCAGGAATGAGCAGTTCTTC. The full variable domain, rest sourced from reference TRBV30 and TRBJ2-1, is SQTIHQWPATLVQPVGSPLSLECTVEGTSNPNLYWYRQAAGRGLQLLFYSVGIGQISSEVPQNLSASRPQDRQFILSSKKLLLSDSGFYLCAWSYSRNEQFFGPGTRLTVL.

The chain carries TRBV4-1 and TRBJ2-6; D is undetermined. Deletions cut 0 bases from V and 0 bases from J, with 15 bases between. Germline-derived CDR1 and CDR2 are MGHRA and YSYEKL. The CDR3 spans 19 residues. CDR3 nucleotides: TGCGCCAGCAGCCAAGACCGCGGTTTGGCGGACTCTGGGGCCAACGTCCTGACTTTC. It specifies CASSQDRGLADSGANVLTF.

This clone was seen only a few times. This sequence joins TRBV6-1 and TRBJ2-6; D is uncertain. Germline CDR1 reads MNHNS; CDR2 reads SASEGT. Trimming removed 7 bases at V and 6 bases at J, with 16 bases between. This CDR3 contains 15 residues. This chain's CDR3 is CASNIELFLANVLTF. CDR3 sequence (DNA): TGTGCCAGCAATATTGAACTCTTCCTGGCCAACGTCCTGACTTTC.

The chain combines TRBV15 with TRBJ2-1; 9 bases are a match to TRBD2. This CDR3 has 16 amino acids. The V gene end was trimmed by 1 base and the J gene end by 7 bases; junction bases not matched to a gene: 8. Germline-derived CDR1 and CDR2 are LNHNV and YYDKDF (reference sequence). CDR3 region: CATSRGGGRALNEQFF. The CDR3 bases are TGTGCCACCAGCAGAGGGGGCGGGAGGGCCTTAAATGAGCAGTTCTTC.

The genes are TRBV27 and TRBJ2-7; D might be TRBD2 (5 bases). The CDR3 is 14 amino acids. The germline V gene has CDR1 MNHEY and CDR2 SMNVEV (reference sequence). The V end lost 5 bases, the J end lost 2 bases, and 13 bases lay between the germline ends. The CDR3: CASSPTRSAYEQYF. The CDR3 nucleotides read TGTGCCAGCAGTCCGACCCGTAGCGCCTACGAGCAGTACTTC.

This clone has just one count. The chain carries TRBV30 and TRBJ2-7; D is tentatively TRBD1 or TRBD2 (5 bases each). Germline V gene lookup returns CDR1 GTSNPN and CDR2 SVGIG (reference sequence). The CDR3 has 11 amino acids. V lost 8 bases and J 5 bases, leaving 13 bases between the germline ends. CDR3 in amino acids: CARGPYHEQYF. The CDR3 coding sequence is TGTGCCCGGGGACCGTACCACGAGCAGTACTTC.

This chain connects TRBV6-1 to TRBJ1-5, with TRBD1 as a possible D gene (6 bases). This CDR3 spans 14 amino acids. The V gene's germline CDR1 is MNHNS and CDR2 SASEGT. V was shortened by 3 bases and J by 2 bases, with 8 bases between the two germline ends. As DNA, the CDR3 is TGTGCCAGCAGTGATAGGGGGGGCAATCAGCCCCAGCATTTT. As protein: CASSDRGGNQPQHF.